The clone carrying this T cell receptor (beta chain) occurred a few times. The PCR was carried out with 60 Vbeta primers and 13 Jbeta primers. The repertoire was sequenced with immunoSEQ multiplex PCR; TCRdb's copy has only in-frame clones and lacks some. The table has more than 100,000 clones, roughly 79% seen once. These data are taken from a study of cytomegalovirus exposure and HLA in healthy donors. The V end was cut by 0 bases, the J end by 2 bases, with 12 bases between. The CDR3 sequence is 15 residues long. CDR1 and CDR2 from the germline V gene are GTSNPN and SVGIG (reference sequence). Sequencing input: PBMCs. J is TRBJ2-3 and V is TRBV30; a weak D match, TRBD2 (5 bases). The TCR was taken from a woman under 30 in good health and CMV-seronegative. CDR3 coding DNA: TGTGCCTGGAGTGTGCGGGTGGTTTCCACAGATACGCAGTATTTT. It specifies CAWSVRVVSTDTQYF.